A single sample is the source of the 21 T cell receptor beta chains below, sequenced in a study of T cells in Graves' hyperthyroidism and ophthalmopathy. Authors of the study amplified TCR beta CDR3 regions from RNA transcripts. The HTBI primer set served for first-round RT-PCR of the TCR CDR3. MiXCR was run by TCRdb on the multiplex PCR reads, yielding one entry per CDR3 protein. The sample has approximately 700,000 distinct CDR3 sequences; less than 45% are singletons. Sequenced sample: peripheral blood or thyroid tissue (not recorded which). The receptor source for this set is an adult man with Graves' disease, either hyperthyroidism or ophthalmopathy (not recorded which).

The rearrangement joins TRBV5-1 to TRBJ1-6, with a weak D call TRBD1 (5 bases). The V and J ends lost 4 bases and 8 bases respectively, with 22 bases between them. This CDR3 is built from 17 residues. Germline V gene sequence: CDR1 SGHRS, CDR2 YFSETQ. CDR3 protein: CASSALASGHPDSPLHF. For the CDR3, the DNA is TGCGCCAGCAGCGCCCTTGCCTCGGGGCACCCAGATTCACCCCTCCACTTT.

The J gene is TRBJ2-7, the V gene TRBV4-3; D call uncertain. Trimming shortened V by 3 bases and J by 5 bases, and 5 bases separated the two germline ends. The CDR3 length is 11 residues. The germline V gene has CDR1 LGHNA and CDR2 YSLEER. For the CDR3, the DNA is TGCGCCAGCAGCCATGGGCACGAGCAGTACTTC. Translating it yields CASSHGHEQYF.

V is TRBV29-1 and J is TRBJ1-1; no clear D. Germline loops: CDR1 SQVTM, CDR2 ANQGSEA. The CDR3 is 13 residues long. V lost 6 bases, J lost 2 bases, and 13 bases lay in between. CDR3 loop: CSVSPERNTEAFF. Here the CDR3 DNA reads TGCAGCGTCAGTCCGGAACGCAACACTGAAGCTTTCTTT. The entire variable domain, with the rest obtained from reference TRBV29-1 and TRBJ1-1, is as follows: SAVISQKPSRDICQRGTSLTIQCQVDSQVTMMFWYRQQPGQSLTLIATANQGSEATYESGFVIDKFPISRPNLTFSTLTVSNMSPEDSSIYLCSVSPERNTEAFFGQGTRLTVV.

The sample holds many counts of this clonotype. An end of the junction does not agree with germline; a read error may underlie this. The V gene is TRBV10-3, the J gene TRBJ1-5; D possibly corresponds to TRBD1 (6 bases). The germline V gene has CDR1 ENHRY and CDR2 SYGVKD. The CDR3 covers 15 residues. Written as DNA, the CDR3 is TGTGCCAGCAGTAGCACAGGGAATAGCAATCAGCCCCAGCATTTT. Its protein product is CASSSTGNSNQPQHF.

The rearrangement uses TRBV5-1 and TRBJ2-5; 13 bases align to TRBD2. From germline, CDR1 is SGHRS and CDR2 YFSETQ. This CDR3 spans 15 amino acids. V shed 4 bases, J shed 5 bases, and the junction held 5 bases outside the gene matches. DNA of the CDR3: TGCGCCAGCAGCCCACTAGCGGGAGGGGCTGAGACCCAGTACTTC. Translating it yields CASSPLAGGAETQYF.

In this sample, this clonotype turned up a few times. The rearrangement links TRBV6-5 to TRBJ1-6; D is ambiguous. The germline CDR1 and CDR2 sequences are MNHEY and SVGAGI. The ends were cut back, 0 bases at V and 7 bases at J, with 13 bases in the middle. This CDR3 spans 16 amino acids. CDR3 sequence reads: CASSYSMWQLNSPLHF. The CDR3 DNA is TGTGCCAGCAGTTACTCGATGTGGCAGTTGAATTCACCCCTCCACTTT.

This clonotype was found many times. The J gene is TRBJ2-5, the V gene TRBV29-1, with D possibly being TRBD2 (5 bases). The CDR3 sequence is 15 residues long. Germline-derived CDR1 and CDR2 are SQVTM and ANQGSEA. V lost 5 bases, J lost 2 bases, and 18 bases lay in between. The chain's CDR3 is CSVLFPAVTQETQYF. For the CDR3, the DNA is TGCAGCGTTCTATTCCCAGCGGTGACTCAAGAGACCCAGTACTTC.

The chain is built from TRBV10-3 and TRBJ2-2, with D unresolved. V gave up 0 bases and J gave up 1 base, with 9 bases separating them. This CDR3 region has 16 residues. CDR1 and CDR2 from the germline V gene are ENHRY and SYGVKD. As DNA, the CDR3 is TGTGCCATCAGTGAGTCCTCGAGCAAGAACACCGGGGAGCTGTTTTTT. As protein: CAISESSSKNTGELFF.

This clonotype turned up a few times. The V and J genes are TRBV7-9 and TRBJ1-4; TRBD1 agrees at 12 bases. The J segment lost 2 bases and the V segment lost 5 bases, leaving 9 bases of the junction unmatched. Germline lookup yields CDR1 SEHNR and CDR2 FQNEAQ (reference sequence). The CDR3 runs to 18 residues. The CDR3 bases are TGTGCCAGCAGCGCGGGACAGGGGGCAGTCGGGACTAATGAAAAACTGTTTTTT. Protein sequence: CASSAGQGAVGTNEKLFF. Together with reference TRBV7-9 and TRBJ1-4, the CDR3 gives the full variable domain: DTGVSQNPRHKITKRGQNVTFRCDPISEHNRLYWYRQTLGQGPEFLTYFQNEAQLEKSRLLSDRFSAERPKGSFSTLEIQRTEQGDSAMYLCASSAGQGAVGTNEKLFFGSGTQLSVL.

This clonotype has at least ten counts. The chain employs TRBV7-6 and TRBJ2-2; 11 bases are a match to TRBD2. V was clipped by 7 bases and J by 8 bases; unmatched bases: 6. Germline CDR1 is SGHVS and CDR2 is FNYEAQ. The CDR3 is made up of 14 amino acids. The chain's CDR3 is CASTTLAGAGELFF. CDR3 nucleotide sequence: TGTGCCAGCACCACACTAGCGGGAGCTGGGGAGCTGTTTTTT.

For this clonotype: A read error may account for a junction end that differs from germline. The V gene is TRBV9, the J gene TRBJ1-2; TRBD1 agrees at 9 bases. This CDR3 contains 14 residues. Germline CDR1 SGDLS, CDR2 YYNGEE. The CDR3 protein is CASSVDRGQGGFTF. The DNA for the CDR3 is TGTGCCAGCAGCGTAGACAGGGGGCAGGGCGGCTTCACCTTC.

The DNA of the CDR3 is TGCAGTGCTAGAGAACCCAGGGATGGCTACACCTTC. It specifies CSAREPRDGYTF. The chain carries TRBV20-1 and TRBJ1-2, with D possibly matching TRBD1 (5 bases). This CDR3 spans 12 amino acids. V was cut by 0 bases and J by 6 bases, with 8 bases left in between. Germline V gene sequence: CDR1 DFQATT, CDR2 SNEGSKA (reference sequence).

This clonotype was seen at least ten times. J is TRBJ2-7 and V is TRBV6-1; 9 nucleotides align to TRBD2. The J segment lost 5 bases and the V segment lost 6 bases, leaving 8 bases of the junction unmatched. This CDR3 has 14 amino acids. CDR1 and CDR2 from the germline V gene are MNHNS and SASEGT. The CDR3: CASSPAGGPNEQYF. Written as DNA, the CDR3 is TGTGCCAGCAGCCCCGCGGGAGGGCCAAACGAGCAGTACTTC.

The V call is TRBV7-6, the J call TRBJ2-7, with TRBD1 as a possible D gene (6 bases). The J call is in doubt because the DNA end fits TRBJ2-1 better. The V gene's germline CDR1 is SGHVS and CDR2 FNYEAQ. The CDR3 sequence is 14 residues long. The CDR3 DNA sequence: TGTGCCAGCAGCTTATATACAGGGATCTACGAGCAGTTCTTC. Encoded protein: CASSLYTGIYEQFF.

This clonotype was detected many times. CDR3 amino acids: CASSLDQDSYGYTF. The CDR3 nucleotides are TGTGCCAGCAGCTTAGATCAGGACTCCTATGGCTACACCTTC. V gene TRBV7-9 combines with J gene TRBJ1-2, with D unclear. Deletions cut 1 base from V and 4 bases from J, with 10 bases between. This CDR3 comprises 14 residues. Germline values: CDR1 SEHNR, CDR2 FQNEAQ (reference sequence).

This clonotype was observed many times. The gene calls are TRBV15 and TRBJ1-4, with D uncertain. The CDR3 totals 13 residues. Per the germline V gene, CDR1 is LNHNV and CDR2 is YYDKDF (reference sequence). Trimming removed 9 bases at V and 7 bases at J, with 15 bases between. The CDR3 DNA follows: TGTGCCACATCTAGGAGCAATACTGAAAAACTGTTTTTT. It translates to CATSRSNTEKLFF.

This clonotype turned up a few times. The chain carries TRBV12-3 or TRBV12-4 and TRBJ1-2; 7 nucleotides align to TRBD1. This CDR3 has 17 amino acids. After removal of 6 bases from V and 3 bases from J, the junction contained 16 bases not matched to a gene. CDR3 residues: CASSPGDSMFSHYGYTF. As DNA, the CDR3 is TGTGCCAGCAGCCCCGGGGACAGTATGTTCTCCCACTATGGCTACACCTTC.

The chain carries TRBV6-1 and TRBJ1-1, with 9 bases lining up with TRBD1. J was trimmed by 5 bases and V by 2 bases; bases with no gene match: 6. Germline values: CDR1 MNHNS, CDR2 SASEGT. The CDR3 length is 15 residues. This CDR3 reads CASSEFRQGVTEAFF. The CDR3, as DNA: TGTGCCAGCAGTGAATTCAGACAGGGGGTTACTGAAGCTTTCTTT.

Points on this clonotype: Since no conserved phenylalanine or tryptophan closes the CDR3, a read error is the likely cause. The chain joins TRBV20-1 to TRBJ1-6, with D maybe TRBD1 (5 bases). The germline V and J ends were trimmed by 2 bases and 14 bases, with 13 bases remaining between them. CDR1 and CDR2 (germline): DFQATT, SNEGSKA (reference sequence). The CDR3 is made up of 12 amino acids. The CDR3 loop reads CSARRGLVALHY. Written as DNA, the CDR3 is TGCAGTGCTAGACGGGGACTCGTGGCCCTCCACTAT.

The rearrangement uses TRBV6-5 and TRBJ1-1; 9 nucleotides align to TRBD1. Per the germline V gene, CDR1 is MNHEY and CDR2 is SVGAGI. This CDR3 has 15 residues. After removal of 2 bases from V and 4 bases from J, the junction contained 5 bases not matched to a gene. The CDR3: CASSYGTGRGTEAFF. The CDR3 DNA sequence: TGTGCCAGCAGTTACGGGACAGGGAGGGGCACTGAAGCTTTCTTT.

The chain joins TRBV7-2 to TRBJ2-2; D is unresolved. The germline V gene encodes CDR1 SGHTA and CDR2 FQGNSA. Trimming removed 5 bases at V and 6 bases at J, with 16 bases between. There are 15 residues in the CDR3. The CDR3 here is CASSVGSSQAGELFF. The DNA of the CDR3 is TGTGCCAGCAGCGTAGGGTCCAGTCAGGCCGGGGAGCTGTTTTTT.